A selection of T cell receptor beta chains follows, all from one sample in a study of early stage breast cancer tumors. The method was immunoSEQ multiplex PCR; TCRdb's version includes in-frame clones alone and lacks a portion of them. The sample consists of over 25,000 clones, around three quarters of them appearing once. Specimen: blood. These receptors all come from a person aged 45-60 years with breast cancer. CDR3s include the opening cysteine and the closing phenylalanine or tryptophan. The D gene is left open where the match is weak. Size values are once, few and many counts, or a class for expanded clones, and some rows have none.

J | D | size | V | DNA | CDR3
TRBJ2-7 | - | once | TRBV19 | TGTGCCAGTAGTGCGTGGCCCCTCGGGTCCTACGAGCAGTACTTC | CASSAWPLGSYEQYF
TRBJ2-1 | - | - | TRBV7-8 | TGTGCCAGCAGTCGAAGGGATAGCGGTACCTACAATGAGCAGTTCTTC | CASSRRDSGTYNEQFF
TRBJ1-5 | TRBD1 | - | TRBV6-1 | TGTGCCAGCAGGATCGGGACAGGGAATCAGCCCCAGCATTTT | CASRIGTGNQPQHF
TRBJ1-2 | TRBD1 | few | TRBV9 | TGTGCCAGCAGCGTCCCCCTTAGGGACAGGGTTATCGGTAACTATGGCTACACCTTC | CASSVPLRDRVIGNYGYTF
TRBJ2-2 | - | few | TRBV7-8 | TGTGCCAGCATCGCGGGGAACACCGGGGAGCTGTTTTTT | CASIAGNTGELFF
TRBJ2-1 | TRBD2 | - | TRBV6-5 | TGTGCCAGCAGTTACGTAGCGGGGGTGGTCTACAATGAGCAGTTCTTC | CASSYVAGVVYNEQFF
TRBJ1-1 | - | - | TRBV6-6 | TGTGCCAGCAGGGGACGGACCAACACTGAAGCTTTCTTT | CASRGRTNTEAFF
TRBJ1-5 | - | few | TRBV7-9 | TGTGCCAGCAGCGACAGGTTCGTGAATCAGCCCCAGCATTTT | CASSDRFVNQPQHF
TRBJ1-2 | - | - | TRBV2 | TGTGCCAGCAGACGGGACGGTCCTAACTATGGCTACACCTTC | CASRRDGPNYGYTF
TRBJ2-7 | - | - | TRBV4-1 | TGCGCCAGCAGCCAAGGATATAGGGAGGGGGCGGACGAGCAGTACTTC | CASSQGYREGADEQYF
TRBJ2-1 | - | - | TRBV5-4 | TGTGCCAGCACTACTGACCTCGGGGTCCATGAGCAGTTCTTC | CASTTDLGVHEQFF
TRBJ2-2 | TRBD2 | - | TRBV7-6 | TGTGCCAGCAGGGTCGGCGGGAGAAATACCGGGGAGCTGTTTTTT | CASRVGGRNTGELFF
TRBJ2-3 | TRBD1 | - | TRBV19 | TGTGCCAGTATCCGACAGGGAAGCACAGATACGCAGTATTTT | CASIRQGSTDTQYF
TRBJ1-1 | - | - | TRBV2 | TGTGCCAGCAGTGAATCCGCACGGGGGAACACTGAAGCTTTCTTT | CASSESARGNTEAFF
TRBJ1-3 | - | few | TRBV6-6 | TGTGCCAGCAGTTACGGGCAGAGCGCCATATATTTT | CASSYGQSAIYF
TRBJ2-1 | TRBD2 | - | TRBV6-1 | TGTGCCAGCAGTGAATGGCTAGCGGGAGCTTCCGGTGAGCAGTTCTTC | CASSEWLAGASGEQFF
TRBJ2-7 | TRBD2 | - | TRBV5-1 | TGCGCCAGCAGCTTACGGGGGGACCCCTCCTACGAGCAGTACTTC | CASSLRGDPSYEQYF
TRBJ2-5 | - | few | TRBV10-2 | TGCGCCAGCAGTGCTGGGGAGACCCAGTACTTC | CASSAGETQYF
TRBJ2-1 | TRBD2 | - | TRBV2 | TGTGCCAGCAGTCAACTAGCGGGAGGGGCCAATGAGCAGTTCTTC | CASSQLAGGANEQFF
TRBJ2-6 | TRBD1 | few | TRBV5-1 | TGCGCCAGCAGCCACCGAAAGGGACAGGGGGCCAACGTCCTGACTTTC | CASSHRKGQGANVLTF
TRBJ2-7 | - | - | TRBV7-2 | TGTGCCAGCAGCTTAGGTTTTGGGGGGCTCGGCGAGCAGTACTTC | CASSLGFGGLGEQYF
TRBJ2-7 | - | - | TRBV6-5 | TGTGCCAGCAGTTCCACTATTTACGAGCAGTACTTC | CASSSTIYEQYF